This is a list of T cell receptor beta chains from one sample in a study of blood T cell repertoires in COVID-19. Assay: immunoSEQ multiplex PCR; the TCRdb copy retains only in-frame clones and omits some. Of about 75,000 clones in the sample, about 85% were seen once. The specimen sequenced was peripheral blood. The receptors stem from a human donor in a cohort sampled during active COVID-19. Both conserved end residues are part of each CDR3. Each record gives: clone size, D gene, V gene, J gene, CDR3 DNA, CDR3 protein. A D gene is named only where the DNA matches it firmly. Expanded clones get a size class; other rows say once, few or many, or leave the size out.

clone_size: NA
d_call: NA
v_call: TRBV6-1
j_call: TRBJ1-6
cdr3_nt: TGTGCCAGCAGTGAAGGGTTTGGGCAAGCTAATTCACCCCTCCACTTT
cdr3_aa: CASSEGFGQANSPLHF

clone_size: NA
d_call: TRBD1
v_call: TRBV28
j_call: TRBJ1-1
cdr3_nt: TGTGCCAGCAGGGCCGGAGGGGGCTATACTGAAGCTTTCTTT
cdr3_aa: CASRAGGGYTEAFF

clone_size: NA
d_call: TRBD1
v_call: TRBV9
j_call: TRBJ2-2
cdr3_nt: TGTGCCAGCAGCGACAGGGGAGACACCGGGGAGCTGTTTTTT
cdr3_aa: CASSDRGDTGELFF

clone_size: NA
d_call: TRBD1
v_call: TRBV19
j_call: TRBJ1-3
cdr3_nt: TGTGCCAGTAGTACAGGACAGGGAGCTACTGGAAACACCATATATTTT
cdr3_aa: CASSTGQGATGNTIYF

clone_size: NA
d_call: TRBD1
v_call: TRBV4-1
j_call: TRBJ1-4
cdr3_nt: TGCGCCAGCAGCCAAGAGCCACAGGGGGCGGAAAAACTGTTTTTT
cdr3_aa: CASSQEPQGAEKLFF

clone_size: NA
d_call: NA
v_call: TRBV11-2
j_call: TRBJ1-1
cdr3_nt: TGTGCCAGCAGCCAGATCACTGAAGCTTTCTTT
cdr3_aa: CASSQITEAFF

clone_size: NA
d_call: NA
v_call: TRBV29-1
j_call: TRBJ2-5
cdr3_nt: TGCAGCGTTGAAGACGCGGAGACCCAGTACTTC
cdr3_aa: CSVEDAETQYF

clone_size: NA
d_call: NA
v_call: TRBV7-2
j_call: TRBJ1-4
cdr3_nt: TGTGCCAGCAGCTTAGACGGACACACTAATGAAAAACTGTTTTTT
cdr3_aa: CASSLDGHTNEKLFF

clone_size: once
d_call: NA
v_call: TRBV6-5
j_call: TRBJ1-4
cdr3_nt: TGTGCCAGCAGTTACTCATGGACAGCAACTAATGAAAAACTGTTTTTT
cdr3_aa: CASSYSWTATNEKLFF

clone_size: NA
d_call: NA
v_call: TRBV19
j_call: TRBJ1-3
cdr3_nt: TGTGCCAGTAGTCCATTCGGACACGAAGGTGGAAACACCATATATTTT
cdr3_aa: CASSPFGHEGGNTIYF

clone_size: NA
d_call: TRBD1
v_call: TRBV5-3
j_call: TRBJ1-1
cdr3_nt: TGTGCCAGAAGCCCCCGGCCGACAGGGCCGAACACTGAAGCTTTCTTT
cdr3_aa: CARSPRPTGPNTEAFF

clone_size: NA
d_call: NA
v_call: TRBV7-8
j_call: TRBJ2-3
cdr3_nt: TGTGCCAGCAGCTTACAATACGGACAAAGCACAGATACGCAGTATTTT
cdr3_aa: CASSLQYGQSTDTQYF

clone_size: few
d_call: TRBD1
v_call: TRBV5-1
j_call: TRBJ1-1
cdr3_nt: TGCGCCAGCCACCGGGACAGGGGAGGCACTGAAGCTTTCTTT
cdr3_aa: CASHRDRGGTEAFF

clone_size: NA
d_call: NA
v_call: TRBV15
j_call: TRBJ1-1
cdr3_nt: TGTGCCACCAGCAGAGAGACGGGTCGGGGGGGTTTGAACACTGAAGCTTTCTTT
cdr3_aa: CATSRETGRGGLNTEAFF

clone_size: NA
d_call: NA
v_call: TRBV4-1
j_call: TRBJ1-1
cdr3_nt: TGCGCCAGCAGCCAAGAAACAGGGAAGAACACTGAAGCTTTCTTT
cdr3_aa: CASSQETGKNTEAFF

clone_size: once
d_call: NA
v_call: TRBV24-1
j_call: TRBJ1-2
cdr3_nt: TGTGCCACCAGTGAGGGAGGGGCCCATGGCTACACCTTC
cdr3_aa: CATSEGGAHGYTF

clone_size: NA
d_call: TRBD2
v_call: TRBV3-1/TRBV3-2
j_call: TRBJ2-2
cdr3_nt: TGTGCCAGCAGCCAACTACTGTCGACGGTGCAGACTAGCCGAGGGGGGGAGCTGTTTTTT
cdr3_aa: CASSQLLSTVQTSRGGELFF

clone_size: NA
d_call: NA
v_call: TRBV19
j_call: TRBJ1-5
cdr3_nt: TGTGCCAGTAGTAGGACGGGGGGCAATCAGCCCCAGCATTTT
cdr3_aa: CASSRTGGNQPQHF

clone_size: NA
d_call: TRBD1
v_call: TRBV28
j_call: TRBJ2-1
cdr3_nt: TGTGCCAGCAGTTTCACAGGGGCCGGGCTGTGGAATGAGCAGTTCTTC
cdr3_aa: CASSFTGAGLWNEQFF

clone_size: few
d_call: NA
v_call: TRBV11-2
j_call: TRBJ1-5
cdr3_nt: TGTGCCAGCAGTCGGGACAATTATAGCAATCAGCCCCAGCATTTT
cdr3_aa: CASSRDNYSNQPQHF

clone_size: few
d_call: TRBD1
v_call: TRBV29-1
j_call: TRBJ1-1
cdr3_nt: TGCAGCGTTTGGGCGCCGGGACAGGGCCCTTTCTTT
cdr3_aa: CSVWAPGQGPFF

clone_size: NA
d_call: NA
v_call: TRBV5-5
j_call: TRBJ2-4
cdr3_nt: TGTGCCAGCAGCCCGGGACACCAAAATATAGCCAAAAACATTCAGTACTTC
cdr3_aa: CASSPGHQNIAKNIQYF

clone_size: NA
d_call: NA
v_call: TRBV15
j_call: TRBJ1-4
cdr3_nt: TGTGCCACCAGCAGAGTATTCGGGCGGGGTGAAAAACTGTTTTTT
cdr3_aa: CATSRVFGRGEKLFF

clone_size: NA
d_call: TRBD2
v_call: TRBV9
j_call: TRBJ2-5
cdr3_nt: TGTGCCAGCAGCTTTGGACTAGCGGGAGTAGTGGAGACCCAGTACTTC
cdr3_aa: CASSFGLAGVVETQYF

clone_size: once
d_call: TRBD1
v_call: TRBV10-3
j_call: TRBJ1-5
cdr3_nt: TGTGCCATCAGTGAGTCCAAGACAGGGGGCGTCAATCAGCCCCAGCATTTT
cdr3_aa: CAISESKTGGVNQPQHF

clone_size: NA
d_call: TRBD1
v_call: TRBV18
j_call: TRBJ1-3
cdr3_nt: TGTGCCAGCTCACCGACCGGGACAGGGAACTCTGGAAACACCATATATTTT
cdr3_aa: CASSPTGTGNSGNTIYF

clone_size: NA
d_call: NA
v_call: TRBV19
j_call: TRBJ1-5
cdr3_nt: TGTGCCAGTAGTTGGGGGGGGACTAGCAATCAGCCCCAGCATTTT
cdr3_aa: CASSWGGTSNQPQHF

clone_size: NA
d_call: TRBD2
v_call: TRBV6-5
j_call: TRBJ2-3
cdr3_nt: TGTGCCAGCACTACGGGACTAATCACAGATACGCAGTATTTT
cdr3_aa: CASTTGLITDTQYF

clone_size: NA
d_call: NA
v_call: TRBV6-5
j_call: TRBJ1-1
cdr3_nt: TGTGCCAGCAAGCTGACAGCGAACACTGAAGCTTTCTTT
cdr3_aa: CASKLTANTEAFF

clone_size: NA
d_call: TRBD1
v_call: TRBV6-5
j_call: TRBJ1-5
cdr3_nt: TGTGCCAGCAGTTTTGCAGGGGGAAGCCAGCCCCAGCATTTT
cdr3_aa: CASSFAGGSQPQHF

clone_size: NA
d_call: TRBD1
v_call: TRBV28
j_call: TRBJ1-2
cdr3_nt: TGTGCCAGCAGCCCGACAGGGCTAAACTATGGCTACACCTTC
cdr3_aa: CASSPTGLNYGYTF

clone_size: few
d_call: TRBD1
v_call: TRBV18
j_call: TRBJ1-1
cdr3_nt: TGTGCCAGCTCACCAACGAGGGGACAGATGAACACTGAAGCTTTCTTT
cdr3_aa: CASSPTRGQMNTEAFF

clone_size: once
d_call: TRBD2
v_call: TRBV6-1
j_call: TRBJ2-1
cdr3_nt: TGTGCCAGCAGTGAACGGGCTAGCGGGAGTGATGAGCAGTTCTTC
cdr3_aa: CASSERASGSDEQFF

clone_size: NA
d_call: NA
v_call: TRBV12-3/TRBV12-4
j_call: TRBJ2-1
cdr3_nt: TGTGCCAGTCGTGCGGGCTACCCAAATGAGCAGTTCTTC
cdr3_aa: CASRAGYPNEQFF

clone_size: NA
d_call: NA
v_call: TRBV19
j_call: TRBJ2-1
cdr3_nt: TGTGCCAGTAGTATTGAGAGAAGCTCCTACAATGAGCAGTTCTTC
cdr3_aa: CASSIERSSYNEQFF

clone_size: NA
d_call: NA
v_call: TRBV18
j_call: TRBJ2-3
cdr3_nt: TGTGCCAGCTCACCTCGTAGCGGAATCACAGATACGCAGTATTTT
cdr3_aa: CASSPRSGITDTQYF

clone_size: NA
d_call: TRBD1
v_call: TRBV6-5
j_call: TRBJ2-7
cdr3_nt: TGTGCCAGCACCCCCCGGGACAGGGGTAGCGAGCAGTACTTC
cdr3_aa: CASTPRDRGSEQYF

clone_size: NA
d_call: NA
v_call: TRBV9
j_call: TRBJ1-3
cdr3_nt: TGTGCCAGCAGCGTAGTACCGGTAGGAAACACCATATATTTT
cdr3_aa: CASSVVPVGNTIYF

clone_size: NA
d_call: NA
v_call: TRBV14
j_call: TRBJ2-4
cdr3_nt: TGTGCCAGCAGCCGCCGATGGGGAGAAAAAAACATTCAGTACTTC
cdr3_aa: CASSRRWGEKNIQYF

clone_size: once
d_call: TRBD2
v_call: TRBV11-3
j_call: TRBJ2-1
cdr3_nt: TGTGCCAGCAGCTTAGGTGGGGGGGACAATGAGCAGTTCTTC
cdr3_aa: CASSLGGGDNEQFF

clone_size: NA
d_call: TRBD2
v_call: TRBV18
j_call: TRBJ2-7
cdr3_nt: TGTGCCAGCTCACCGGGACTAGCGGGGGGACCTTCCTACGAGCAGTACTTC
cdr3_aa: CASSPGLAGGPSYEQYF

clone_size: NA
d_call: TRBD2
v_call: TRBV6-6
j_call: TRBJ2-3
cdr3_nt: TGTGCCAGCAGTTATTTCTCCGGGGGGAACACAGATACGCAGTATTTT
cdr3_aa: CASSYFSGGNTDTQYF

clone_size: NA
d_call: NA
v_call: TRBV10-3
j_call: TRBJ2-1
cdr3_nt: TGTGCCATCGCGGAAGCCTACTACAATGAGCAGTTCTTC
cdr3_aa: CAIAEAYYNEQFF

clone_size: NA
d_call: NA
v_call: TRBV28
j_call: TRBJ1-2
cdr3_nt: TGTGCCAGCAGAGCAGACAGGAGAACTAGCTACACCTTC
cdr3_aa: CASRADRRTSYTF

clone_size: NA
d_call: NA
v_call: TRBV29-1
j_call: TRBJ2-5
cdr3_nt: TGCAGCGTTGAAGGGCCTGGGGGGTTAGAGACCCAGTACTTC
cdr3_aa: CSVEGPGGLETQYF

clone_size: NA
d_call: NA
v_call: TRBV3-1/TRBV3-2
j_call: TRBJ1-1
cdr3_nt: TGTGCCAGCAGCCAAGTGGGGGGTACTGAAGCTTTCTTT
cdr3_aa: CASSQVGGTEAFF

clone_size: NA
d_call: NA
v_call: TRBV30
j_call: TRBJ1-2
cdr3_nt: TGTGCCTGGAGTAAAGGGAGGGACTATGGCTACACCTTC
cdr3_aa: CAWSKGRDYGYTF

clone_size: NA
d_call: NA
v_call: TRBV2
j_call: TRBJ2-1
cdr3_nt: TGTGCCAGATCACGGGGTGAGCAGTTCTTC
cdr3_aa: CARSRGEQFF

clone_size: once
d_call: TRBD1
v_call: TRBV6-5
j_call: TRBJ2-3
cdr3_nt: TGTGCCGGCGACAGGGGAGATGGCACAGATACGCAGTATTTT
cdr3_aa: CAGDRGDGTDTQYF

clone_size: NA
d_call: NA
v_call: TRBV5-5
j_call: TRBJ2-1
cdr3_nt: TGTGCCAGCAGCGTGTATTTGGGGGGTTTGGTAGATGAGCAGTTCTTC
cdr3_aa: CASSVYLGGLVDEQFF

clone_size: NA
d_call: NA
v_call: TRBV18
j_call: TRBJ1-3
cdr3_nt: TGTGCCAGCTCACCTGGGACACCCTACTCTGGAAACACCATATATTTT
cdr3_aa: CASSPGTPYSGNTIYF

clone_size: NA
d_call: TRBD1
v_call: TRBV19
j_call: TRBJ2-7
cdr3_nt: TGTGCCAGTAGCCACGGGACAGGGGGATACGAGCAGTACTTC
cdr3_aa: CASSHGTGGYEQYF

clone_size: once
d_call: NA
v_call: TRBV4-1
j_call: TRBJ2-3
cdr3_nt: TGCGCCAGCAGCACTATCGCCGGTGCGGCCACAGATACGCAGTATTTT
cdr3_aa: CASSTIAGAATDTQYF

clone_size: NA
d_call: NA
v_call: TRBV27
j_call: TRBJ2-5
cdr3_nt: TGTGCCAGCAGTTTACAGGCAGGGGATAATGCGGAGACCCAGTACTTC
cdr3_aa: CASSLQAGDNAETQYF

clone_size: NA
d_call: NA
v_call: TRBV5-4
j_call: TRBJ1-6
cdr3_nt: TGTGCCAGCAGCTTTGAGGGGGATTCACCCCTCCACTTT
cdr3_aa: CASSFEGDSPLHF

clone_size: NA
d_call: NA
v_call: TRBV6-5
j_call: TRBJ1-5
cdr3_nt: TGTGCCAGCAGCCGAGGGACACCCAATCAGCCCCAGCATTTT
cdr3_aa: CASSRGTPNQPQHF

clone_size: NA
d_call: NA
v_call: TRBV12-3/TRBV12-4
j_call: TRBJ1-2
cdr3_nt: TGTGCCAGTACAGGGCAGGCGGAAGGCTACACCTTC
cdr3_aa: CASTGQAEGYTF

clone_size: few
d_call: TRBD2
v_call: TRBV7-9
j_call: TRBJ2-2
cdr3_nt: TGTGCCAGCAGCTTGGGGAGGGACACCGGGGAGCTGTTTTTT
cdr3_aa: CASSLGRDTGELFF

clone_size: NA
d_call: TRBD1
v_call: TRBV5-1
j_call: TRBJ1-4
cdr3_nt: TGCGCCAGCAGCCAACAGGGGAATGAAAAACTGTTTTTT
cdr3_aa: CASSQQGNEKLFF